This entry features one TCR beta chain sequence. This entry comes from a study of cytomegalovirus exposure and HLA in healthy donors. Study at large: It was reported in a later analysis that the same platform had been used for the roughly 130 validation repertoires as for the roughly 650 first-cohort repertoires.

This CDR3 has 15 residues. Trimming cost V 4 bases and J 2 bases, with 14 bases left between them. Germline-derived CDR1 and CDR2 are MGHDK and SYGVNS. Assay: immunoSEQ multiplex PCR; the TCRdb copy retains only in-frame clones and omits some. The table lists 150,000 to 170,000 clones, 70% to 90% of them singletons. The V and J genes are TRBV25-1 and TRBJ2-5, with a weak D call TRBD2 (6 bases). Input material: PBMCs. The receptor comes from a human donor in good health. CDR3 in amino acids: CASSGTSGLQETQYF. CDR3 nucleotides: TGTGCCAGCAGTGGTACCAGCGGGTTACAAGAGACCCAGTACTTC.